What follows are 13 T cell receptor beta chains derived from one specimen sequenced in a study of OX40 agonist ivuxolimab in advanced cancers. Profiling relied on immunoSEQ multiplex PCR, and the TCRdb table lists in-frame clones only, not all of them. The repertoire holds 50,000 to 80,000 clones, with about 90% as singletons. The sequencing here drew on CD4+ or CD8+ T cells sorted from blood, taken in a trial of the OX40 agonist ivuxolimab. The receptors were gathered from an adult with an advanced solid tumor such as melanoma, head and neck, liver or kidney cancer.

The V and J genes are TRBV4-2 and TRBJ2-2; D gene ambiguous. The CDR3 is made up of 17 amino acids. The germline CDR1 and CDR2 sequences are LGHNA and YNFKEQ. V was clipped by 0 bases and J by 6 bases, with 17 bases between them. CDR3 bases: TGTGCCAGCAGCCAAGACGTCTCTACATCCTACCCCGGGGAGCTGTTTTTT. The encoded protein is CASSQDVSTSYPGELFF.

DNA of the CDR3: TGTGCCAGCAGCCCATTTCAAGGACAGGGCGGTAATGAGCAGTTCTTC. Translated, it gives CASSPFQGQGGNEQFF. The chain recombines TRBV4-2 with TRBJ2-1; 8 nucleotides line up with TRBD1. CDR1 is LGHNA, CDR2 YNFKEQ, per germline. The trim removed 4 bases at V and 7 bases at J, leaving 12 bases unmatched. The CDR3 consists of 16 residues.

Comment on this clone: Different DNA sequences within this sample yield the same CDR3. The chain couples TRBV5-1 to TRBJ2-1, with TRBD2 identical over 8 bases. Germline V gene sequence: CDR1 SGHRS, CDR2 YFSETQ. The CDR3 is 15 residues long. J lost 7 bases, V lost 0 bases, and 6 bases had no gene match. CDR3 bases: TGCGCCAGCAGCTTGGCGGGAGGGCCCTCGAATGAGCAGTTCTTC. This encodes CASSLAGGPSNEQFF.

V usage is TRBV19 and J usage is TRBJ1-3; the D is unclear. Deletions cut 11 bases from V and 0 bases from J, with 11 bases between. Germline assignment: CDR1 LNHDA and CDR2 SQIVND (reference sequence). This CDR3 comprises 13 residues. CDR3: CAVGPVSGNTIYF. The DNA of the CDR3 is TGTGCCGTGGGCCCAGTCTCTGGAAACACCATATATTTT.

The J gene is TRBJ2-1, the V gene TRBV15; D is undetermined. V lost 1 base to trimming and J lost 2 bases, with 6 bases between them. Per germline, CDR1 LNHNV and CDR2 YYDKDF (reference sequence). The CDR3 runs to 14 residues. CDR3 amino acids: CATSRAAPYNEQFF. The CDR3 coding sequence is TGTGCCACCAGCAGAGCTGCACCCTACAATGAGCAGTTCTTC. Combining the CDR3 with reference TRBV15 and TRBJ2-1 gives the whole variable domain DAMVIQNPRYQVTQFGKPVTLSCSQTLNHNVMYWYQQKSSQAPKLLFHYYDKDFNNEADTPDNFQSRRPNTSFCFLDIRSPGLGDTAMYLCATSRAAPYNEQFFGPGTRLTVL.

The CDR3 DNA reads as TGTGCCAGCAGCTTCAAGCGGCAAGAGACCCAGTACTTC. Amino acid sequence: CASSFKRQETQYF. This chain links TRBV5-4 with TRBJ2-5; D is possibly TRBD2 (5 bases). V was trimmed by 2 bases and J by 2 bases, leaving 7 bases between them. Per the germline V gene, CDR1 is SGHNT and CDR2 is YYREEE (reference sequence). This CDR3 region has 13 residues.

This sequence joins TRBV6-5 and TRBJ2-5; D is possibly TRBD2 (5 bases). Trimming left V 7 bases short and J 5 bases short, with 14 bases between. Germline V gene lookup returns CDR1 MNHEY and CDR2 SVGAGI. This CDR3 region has 13 residues. CDR3 loop: CASNVLGGETQYF. The CDR3 DNA is TGTGCCAGCAATGTCCTGGGCGGGGAGACCCAGTACTTC.

The J gene is TRBJ1-2, the V gene TRBV5-3; tentatively, D is TRBD1 (6 bases). TRBV5-3 is placed among ORFs of uncertain function. V lost 0 bases, J lost 0 bases, and 12 bases lay in between. The CDR3 covers 16 residues. CDR3 bases: TGTGCCAGAAGCTTGGCCGGGGGGCGGTCTAACTATGGCTACACCTTC. As protein: CARSLAGGRSNYGYTF.

As for this clone: The sample holds other DNA sequences that translate to the same CDR3. The chain joins TRBV11-3 to TRBJ2-5; 13 bases map to TRBD2. Germline trimming cut 6 bases from V and 5 bases from J; bases unmatched to any gene: 9. CDR1 SGHNT and CDR2 YENEEA come from the germline V gene. There are 16 residues in the CDR3. CDR3 nucleotide sequence: TGTGCCAGCAGTTCGGGGACTAGCGGGATCGCTGAGACCCAGTACTTC. Translating it yields CASSSGTSGIAETQYF.

The V call is TRBV27, the J call TRBJ2-6; D gene uncertain. Germline V gene sequence: CDR1 MNHEY, CDR2 SMNVEV (reference sequence). The germline V and J ends were trimmed by 3 bases and 0 bases, with 9 bases remaining between them. The CDR3 has 16 amino acids. The CDR3 protein is CASSFHSSSGANVLTF. The DNA for the CDR3 is TGTGCCAGCAGTTTTCACAGTAGCTCTGGGGCCAACGTCCTGACTTTC.

The chain joins TRBV6-1 to TRBJ1-3; the D gene is possibly TRBD1 (5 bases). V was trimmed by 9 bases and J by 0 bases, leaving 12 bases between them. Germline V gene lookup returns CDR1 MNHNS and CDR2 SASEGT. CDR3 length equals 14 residues. The CDR3 is CASTGPGSGNTIYF. The CDR3 DNA follows: TGTGCCAGTACAGGTCCGGGCTCTGGAAACACCATATATTTT.

J is TRBJ2-7 and V is TRBV28, with no clear D. The V end was cut by 8 bases, the J end by 6 bases, with 11 bases between. CDR1 and CDR2 from the germline V gene are MDHEN and SYDVKM. There are 11 residues in the CDR3. The CDR3 DNA reads as TGTGCCAGCCAAAGAGGAGTCGAGCAGTACTTC. Translation gives CASQRGVEQYF.

The chain has TRBV28 and TRBJ2-2, with TRBD1 matching over 8 bases. V dropped 2 bases and J dropped 3; count of bases not matched to a gene: 2. CDR3 length equals 15 residues. CDR1 MDHEN and CDR2 SYDVKM come from the germline V gene. The CDR3 loop is CASSLVDRDTGELFF. In DNA form, the CDR3 reads TGTGCCAGCAGTTTAGTGGACAGGGACACCGGGGAGCTGTTTTTT.